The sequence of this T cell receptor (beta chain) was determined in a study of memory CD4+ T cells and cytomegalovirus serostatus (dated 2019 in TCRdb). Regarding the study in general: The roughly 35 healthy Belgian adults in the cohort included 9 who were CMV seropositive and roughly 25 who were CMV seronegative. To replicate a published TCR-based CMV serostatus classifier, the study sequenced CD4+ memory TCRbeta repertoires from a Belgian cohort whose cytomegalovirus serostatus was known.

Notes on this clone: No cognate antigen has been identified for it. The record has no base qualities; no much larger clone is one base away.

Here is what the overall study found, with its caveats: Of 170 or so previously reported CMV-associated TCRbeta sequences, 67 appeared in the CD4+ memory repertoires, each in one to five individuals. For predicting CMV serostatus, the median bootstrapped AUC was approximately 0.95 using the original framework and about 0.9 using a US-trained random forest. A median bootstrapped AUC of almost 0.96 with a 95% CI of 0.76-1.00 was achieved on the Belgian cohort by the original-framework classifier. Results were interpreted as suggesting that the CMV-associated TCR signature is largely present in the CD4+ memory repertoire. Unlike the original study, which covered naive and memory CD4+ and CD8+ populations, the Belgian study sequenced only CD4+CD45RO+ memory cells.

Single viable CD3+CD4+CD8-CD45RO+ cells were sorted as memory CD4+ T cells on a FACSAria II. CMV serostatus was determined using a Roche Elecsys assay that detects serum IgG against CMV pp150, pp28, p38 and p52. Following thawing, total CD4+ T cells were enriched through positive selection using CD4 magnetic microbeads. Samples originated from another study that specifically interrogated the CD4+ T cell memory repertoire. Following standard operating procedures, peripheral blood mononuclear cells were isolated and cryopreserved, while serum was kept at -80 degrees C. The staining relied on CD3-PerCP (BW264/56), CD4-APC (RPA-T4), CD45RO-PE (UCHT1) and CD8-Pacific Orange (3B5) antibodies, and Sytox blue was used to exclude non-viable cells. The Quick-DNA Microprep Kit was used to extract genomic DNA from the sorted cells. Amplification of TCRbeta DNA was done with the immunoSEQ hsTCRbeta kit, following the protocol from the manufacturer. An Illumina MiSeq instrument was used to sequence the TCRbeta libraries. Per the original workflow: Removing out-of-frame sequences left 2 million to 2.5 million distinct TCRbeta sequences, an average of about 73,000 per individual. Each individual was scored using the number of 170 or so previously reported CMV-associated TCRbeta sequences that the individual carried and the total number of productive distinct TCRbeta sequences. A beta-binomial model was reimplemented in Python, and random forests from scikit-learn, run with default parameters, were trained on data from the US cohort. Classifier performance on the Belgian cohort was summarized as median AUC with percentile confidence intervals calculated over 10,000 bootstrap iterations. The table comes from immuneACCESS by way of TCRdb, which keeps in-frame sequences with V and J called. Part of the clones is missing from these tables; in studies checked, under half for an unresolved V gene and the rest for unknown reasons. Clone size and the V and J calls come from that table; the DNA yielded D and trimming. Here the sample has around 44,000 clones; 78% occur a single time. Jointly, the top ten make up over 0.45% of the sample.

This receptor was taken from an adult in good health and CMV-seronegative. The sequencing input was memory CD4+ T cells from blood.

CDR3 reads: CASSMQGWKTQYF. The DNA reads TGTGCCAGCAGCATGCAGGGCTGGAAGACCCAGTACTTC. Here the chain combines TRBV21-1 and TRBJ2-5; the table's D call, TRBD1, has no DNA check behind it. TRBV21-1 is flagged as a pseudogene. The CDR3 contains 13 residues, cysteine and phenylalanine counted. Of all the DNA, just the CDR3 is kept, 39 bases in frame from base 1.